This TCR beta chain was retrieved from a study of regulatory T cells in long-lasting Graves disease. Study-wide findings and caveats: Persistent Graves' patients showed less TCR diversity than newly diagnosed ones. In persistent patients, shared public clonotypes (around 2,600) outnumbered those in new patients (approximately 970).

Libraries of TCR beta came from iRepertoire HTBI primers plus Arm-PCR of CDR3 regions. TCRdb used MiXCR to reprocess the multiplex PCR reads, holding one entry per CDR3 protein. The table includes 580,000 or so distinct CDR3 sequences, around 15% detected once. Time point of the sample: newly diagnosed GD, antithyroid drugs for less than 3 months. Extracted RNA from PBMCs served as the source of the TCR library. This clonotype occurred many times. Its antigen is as yet unknown. The length of the CDR3 is 14 residues. The V gene end was trimmed by 5 bases and the J gene end by 4 bases; junction bases not matched to a gene: 5. Germline V gene data show CDR1 as SGHAT and CDR2 as FQNNGV. The same sample was also studied in work on T cells in Graves' hyperthyroidism and ophthalmopathy. That paper states: The HTBI primer set served for first-round RT-PCR of the TCR CDR3.

The chain employs TRBV11-2 and TRBJ1-1; 9 positions agree with TRBD1. This TCR came from a man younger than 35 with Graves disease. The source was peripheral blood mononuclear cells (PBMCs), collected at new diagnosis, from a patient treated with antithyroid drugs. CDR3 nucleotides: TGTGCCAGCAGCCCGTACAGGGGGCGCACTGAAGCTTTCTTT. Its protein is CASSPYRGRTEAFF.